A selection of T cell receptor beta chains follows, all from one sample in a study of T cells after yellow fever vaccination. TCRdb re-derived calls from the 5' RACE reads in MiXCR, one entry per CDR3 protein. The data contain 500,000 to 650,000 distinct CDR3 sequences, about 13% of them singletons. The sequences come from PBMCs, collected on the day of the yellow fever booster vaccination. The receptor set was obtained from a man younger than 40 who received the YFV17D yellow fever vaccine. Both conserved end residues are part of each CDR3. The D gene is left open where the match is weak. Clone size appears in some rows only: once, few, many, or a class for an expanded clone.

clone_size,d_call,j_call,v_call,cdr3_aa,cdr3_nt
few,.,TRBJ1-1,TRBV20-1,CSARESGGLTEAFF,TGCAGTGCGAGAGAATCGGGGGGGCTCACTGAAGCTTTCTTT
.,.,TRBJ2-7,TRBV4-3,CASSQGAGTHESYEQYF,TGCGCCAGCAGCCAAGGAGCAGGGACACACGAATCCTACGAGCAGTACTTC
.,TRBD2,TRBJ2-5,TRBV6-5,CASGLAEETQYF,TGTGCCAGCGGACTAGCGGAAGAGACCCAGTACTTC
many,.,TRBJ1-3,TRBV7-9,CASTPSGGNTIYF,TGTGCCAGCACTCCCTCGGGGGGAAACACCATATATTTT
.,TRBD2,TRBJ2-1,TRBV13,CASSPAGESYNEQFF,TGTGCCAGCAGCCCAGCGGGAGAGTCCTACAATGAGCAGTTCTTC
few,TRBD1,TRBJ2-2,TRBV25-1,CASSELPGQGQSGPAGELFF,TGTGCCAGCAGTGAACTTCCGGGACAGGGTCAGAGTGGCCCGGCAGGGGAGCTGTTTTTT
few,.,TRBJ2-2,TRBV6-1,CASSGRSAGELFF,TGTGCCAGCTCGGGGCGCAGCGCCGGGGAGCTGTTTTTT
few,TRBD1,TRBJ2-3,TRBV20-1,CSAHRGPDTQYF,TGCAGTGCTCACAGGGGTCCAGATACGCAGTATTTT
few,.,TRBJ1-1,TRBV28,CASPGLGVDTEAFF,TGTGCCAGCCCCGGCCTGGGCGTTGACACTGAAGCTTTCTTT
few,TRBD2,TRBJ2-5,TRBV20-1,CSARGGPRLAGEETQYF,TGCAGTGCTAGAGGGGGCCCGAGACTAGCGGGGGAAGAGACCCAGTACTTC
.,.,TRBJ2-5,TRBV6-1,CASSIALRGETQYF,TGTGCCAGCAGCATCGCCCTAAGGGGGGAGACCCAGTACTTC
.,TRBD1,TRBJ1-2,TRBV6-1,CASSKTGPYGYTF,TGTGCCAGCAGCAAGACAGGGCCCTATGGCTACACCTTC
few,.,TRBJ2-2,TRBV24-1,CATATGRNTGELFF,TGTGCCACCGCGACGGGACGGAACACCGGGGAGCTGTTTTTT
few,TRBD1,TRBJ1-5,TRBV7-2,CASSLTGVSNQPQHF,TGTGCCAGCAGCCTTACAGGGGTTAGCAATCAGCCCCAGCATTTT
few,.,TRBJ1-1,TRBV5-1,CASSEGQPNTEAFF,TGCGCCAGCAGCGAAGGACAGCCGAACACTGAAGCTTTCTTT
many,.,TRBJ2-1,TRBV28,CASSLLGEQFF,TGTGCCAGCAGTTTACTCGGGGAGCAGTTCTTC
.,.,TRBJ2-5,TRBV7-9,CASSLGPLGLEETQYF,TGTGCCAGCAGCTTAGGGCCACTAGGGTTGGAGGAGACCCAGTACTTC
.,TRBD1,TRBJ2-2,TRBV19,CASMKTGGFTGELFF,TGTGCCAGTATGAAGACAGGGGGCTTTACCGGGGAGCTGTTTTTT
.,.,TRBJ2-1,TRBV7-3,CASSNPGSNEQFF,TGTGCCAGCAGCAACCCCGGGAGCAATGAGCAGTTCTTC
.,TRBD1,TRBJ2-7,TRBV7-2,CASSLRTGGSEQYF,TGTGCCAGCAGCTTGAGGACAGGGGGCAGCGAGCAGTACTTC
few,.,TRBJ2-2,TRBV19,CASATRPPGELFF,TGTGCCAGTGCGACTCGTCCCCCCGGGGAGCTGTTTTTT
few,.,TRBJ1-4,TRBV30,CAWSNRPANEKLFF,TGTGCCTGGAGCAACAGGCCAGCTAATGAAAAACTGTTTTTT